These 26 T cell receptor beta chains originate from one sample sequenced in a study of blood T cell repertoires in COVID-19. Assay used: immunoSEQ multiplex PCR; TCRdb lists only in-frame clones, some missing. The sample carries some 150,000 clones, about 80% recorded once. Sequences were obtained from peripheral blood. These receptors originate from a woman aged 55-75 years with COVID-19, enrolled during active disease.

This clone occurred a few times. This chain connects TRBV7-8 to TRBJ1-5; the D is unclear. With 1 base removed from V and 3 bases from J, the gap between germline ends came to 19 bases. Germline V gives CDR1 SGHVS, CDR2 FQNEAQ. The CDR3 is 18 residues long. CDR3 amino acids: CASSLVTATTLPNQPQHF. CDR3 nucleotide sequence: TGTGCCAGCAGCTTAGTTACGGCGACAACCTTACCCAATCAGCCCCAGCATTTT.

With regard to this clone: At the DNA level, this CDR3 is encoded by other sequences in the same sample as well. CDR3 sequence reads: CASSPQDNYGYTF. Written as DNA, the CDR3 is TGTGCCAGCAGTCCTCAGGATAACTATGGCTACACCTTC. This chain joins TRBV12-3 or TRBV12-4 and TRBJ1-2; D is unclear. V was trimmed by 5 bases and J by 1 base, leaving 8 bases between them. The CDR3 extends over 13 amino acids.

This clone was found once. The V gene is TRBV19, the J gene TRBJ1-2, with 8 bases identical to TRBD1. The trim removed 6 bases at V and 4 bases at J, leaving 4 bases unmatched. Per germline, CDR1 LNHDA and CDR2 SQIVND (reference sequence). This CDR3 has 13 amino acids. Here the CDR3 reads CASSPTGGYGYTF. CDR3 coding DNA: TGTGCCAGTAGCCCCACAGGGGGCTATGGCTACACCTTC.

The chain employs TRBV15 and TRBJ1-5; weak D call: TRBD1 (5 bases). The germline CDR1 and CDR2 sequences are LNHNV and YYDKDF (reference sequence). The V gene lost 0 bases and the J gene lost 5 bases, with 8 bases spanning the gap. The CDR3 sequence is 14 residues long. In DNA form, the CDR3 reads TGTGCCACCAGCAGAGATGGGGCACATCAGCCCCAGCATTTT. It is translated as CATSRDGAHQPQHF.

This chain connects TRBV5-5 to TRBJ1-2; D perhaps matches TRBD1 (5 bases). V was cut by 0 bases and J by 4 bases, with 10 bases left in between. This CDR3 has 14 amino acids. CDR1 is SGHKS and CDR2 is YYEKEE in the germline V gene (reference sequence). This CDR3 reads CASSLDGASYGYTF. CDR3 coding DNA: TGTGCCAGCAGCTTGGATGGGGCGAGCTATGGCTACACCTTC.

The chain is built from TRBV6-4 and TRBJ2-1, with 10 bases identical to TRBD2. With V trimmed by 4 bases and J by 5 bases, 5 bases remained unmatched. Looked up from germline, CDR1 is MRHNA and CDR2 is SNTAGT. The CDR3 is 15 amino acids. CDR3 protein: CASSVVAGGNNEQFF. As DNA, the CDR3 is TGTGCCAGCAGTGTGGTAGCGGGAGGTAACAATGAGCAGTTCTTC.

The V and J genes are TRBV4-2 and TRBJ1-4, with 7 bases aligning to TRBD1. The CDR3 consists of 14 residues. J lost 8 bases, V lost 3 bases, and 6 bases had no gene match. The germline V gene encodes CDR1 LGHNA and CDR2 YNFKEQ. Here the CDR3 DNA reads TGTGCCAGCAGCCATGAAGACAGGGAAGAAAAACTGTTTTTT. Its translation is CASSHEDREEKLFF.

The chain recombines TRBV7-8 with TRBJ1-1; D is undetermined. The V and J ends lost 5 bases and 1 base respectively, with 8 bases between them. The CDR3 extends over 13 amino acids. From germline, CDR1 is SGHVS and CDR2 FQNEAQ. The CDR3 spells CASSRDRNTEAFF. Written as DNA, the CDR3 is TGTGCCAGCAGCAGAGATAGGAACACTGAAGCTTTCTTT.

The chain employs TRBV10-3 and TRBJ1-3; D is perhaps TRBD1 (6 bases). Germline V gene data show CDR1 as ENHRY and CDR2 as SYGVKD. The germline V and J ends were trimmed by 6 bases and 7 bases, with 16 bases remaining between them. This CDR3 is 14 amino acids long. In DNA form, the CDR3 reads TGTGCCATCAGGGGGGACAACCTAAGGAACACCATATATTTT. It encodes CAIRGDNLRNTIYF.

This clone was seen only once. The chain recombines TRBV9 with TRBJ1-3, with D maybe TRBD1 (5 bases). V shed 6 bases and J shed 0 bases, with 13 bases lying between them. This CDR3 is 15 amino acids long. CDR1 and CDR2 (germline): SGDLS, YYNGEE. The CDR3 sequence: CASTPRQSSGNTIYF. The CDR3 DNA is TGTGCCAGCACGCCGAGACAGAGCTCTGGAAACACCATATATTTT.

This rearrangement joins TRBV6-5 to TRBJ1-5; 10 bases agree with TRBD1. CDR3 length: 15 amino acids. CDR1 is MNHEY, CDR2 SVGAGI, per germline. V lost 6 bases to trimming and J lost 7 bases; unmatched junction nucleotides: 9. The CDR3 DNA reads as TGTGCCAGCAGAAGGACAGGGGGTAAAGGACAGCCCCAGCATTTT. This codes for CASRRTGGKGQPQHF.

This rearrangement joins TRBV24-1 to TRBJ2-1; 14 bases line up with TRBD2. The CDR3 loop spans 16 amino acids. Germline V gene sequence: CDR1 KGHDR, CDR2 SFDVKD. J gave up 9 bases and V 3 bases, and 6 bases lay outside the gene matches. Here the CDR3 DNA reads TGTGCCACCAGTGATCCTGGACTAGCGGGGGGTAGTGAGCAGTTCTTC. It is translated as CATSDPGLAGGSEQFF.

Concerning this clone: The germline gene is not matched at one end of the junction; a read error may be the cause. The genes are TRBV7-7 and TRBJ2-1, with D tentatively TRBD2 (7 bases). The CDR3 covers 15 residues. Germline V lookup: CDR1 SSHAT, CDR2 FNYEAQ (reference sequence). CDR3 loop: CASSLAAGATGEQFF. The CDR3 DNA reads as TGTGCTAGCAGCTTAGCGGCGGGGGCTACTGGTGAGCAGTTCTTC.

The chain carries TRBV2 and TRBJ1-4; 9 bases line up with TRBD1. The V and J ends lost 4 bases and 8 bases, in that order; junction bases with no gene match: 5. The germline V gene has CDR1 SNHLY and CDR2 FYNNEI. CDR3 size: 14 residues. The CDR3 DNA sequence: TGTGCCAGCAGTGGGGACAGGGTTCGGGAAAAACTGTTTTTT. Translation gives CASSGDRVREKLFF.

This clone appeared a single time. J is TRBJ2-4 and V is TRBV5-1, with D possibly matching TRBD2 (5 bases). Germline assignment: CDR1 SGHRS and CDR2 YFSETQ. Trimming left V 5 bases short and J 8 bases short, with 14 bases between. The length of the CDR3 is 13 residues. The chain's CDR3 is CASRGSAGDIQYF. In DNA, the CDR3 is TGCGCCAGCAGAGGGTCCGCCGGGGACATTCAGTACTTC.

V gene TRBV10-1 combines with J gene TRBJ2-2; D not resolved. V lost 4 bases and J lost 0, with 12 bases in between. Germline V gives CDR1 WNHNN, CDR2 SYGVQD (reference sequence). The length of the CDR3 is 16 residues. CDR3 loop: CASSARIGTNTGELFF. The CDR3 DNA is TGCGCCAGCAGTGCGAGGATCGGAACGAACACCGGGGAGCTGTTTTTT.

In DNA, the CDR3 is TGCGCCAGCAGTGATGAGGGTAGGAGCACCGGGGAGCTGTTTTTT. Translating gives CASSDEGRSTGELFF. The chain has TRBV10-1 and TRBJ2-2, with D tentatively TRBD2 (5 bases). Germline CDR1 reads WNHNN; CDR2 reads SYGVQD (reference sequence). Trimming removed 3 bases at V and 4 bases at J, with 12 bases between. The CDR3 runs to 15 residues.

DNA for the CDR3: TGTGCCAGCAGCCCCTCTGTTTATAGCAATCAGCCCCAGCATTTT. Protein sequence: CASSPSVYSNQPQHF. The chain joins TRBV2 to TRBJ1-5; no clear D gene. V was clipped by 6 bases and J by 0 bases, with 12 bases between them. Germline V CDR1 and CDR2: SNHLY, FYNNEI. This CDR3 has 15 residues.

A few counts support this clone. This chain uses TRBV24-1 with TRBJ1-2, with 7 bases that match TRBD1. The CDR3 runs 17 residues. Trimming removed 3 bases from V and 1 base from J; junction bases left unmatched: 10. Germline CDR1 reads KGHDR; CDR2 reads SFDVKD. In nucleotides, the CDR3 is TGTGCCACCAGTGATCCTACCGGGGACAGCCTTAACTATGGCTACACCTTC. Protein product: CATSDPTGDSLNYGYTF.

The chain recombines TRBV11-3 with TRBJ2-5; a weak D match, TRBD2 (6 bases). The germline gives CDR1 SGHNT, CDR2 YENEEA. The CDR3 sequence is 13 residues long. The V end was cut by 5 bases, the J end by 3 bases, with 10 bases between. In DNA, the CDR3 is TGTGCCAGCAGCCCTCGGGGGAAAGAGACCCAGTACTTC. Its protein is CASSPRGKETQYF.

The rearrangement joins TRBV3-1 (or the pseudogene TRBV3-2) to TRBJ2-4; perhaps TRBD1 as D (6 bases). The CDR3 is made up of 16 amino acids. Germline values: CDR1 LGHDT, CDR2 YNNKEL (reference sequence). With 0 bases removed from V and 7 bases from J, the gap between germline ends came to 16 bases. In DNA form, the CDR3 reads TGTGCCAGCAGCCAAGATTTGACAGGACGGAGCAACATTCAGTACTTC. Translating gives CASSQDLTGRSNIQYF.

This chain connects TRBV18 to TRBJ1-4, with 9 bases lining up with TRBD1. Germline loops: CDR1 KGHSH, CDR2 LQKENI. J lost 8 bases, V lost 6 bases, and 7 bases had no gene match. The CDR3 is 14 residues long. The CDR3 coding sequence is TGTGCCAGCTCTTGGGGACAGGGAGAGGAAAAACTGTTTTTT. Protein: CASSWGQGEEKLFF.

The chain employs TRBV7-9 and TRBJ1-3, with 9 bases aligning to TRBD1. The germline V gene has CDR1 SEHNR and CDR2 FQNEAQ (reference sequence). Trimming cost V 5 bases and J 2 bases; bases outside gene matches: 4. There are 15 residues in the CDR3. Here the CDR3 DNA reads TGTGCCAGCAGCCAGGGACAGGGACCTGGAAACACCATATATTTT. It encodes CASSQGQGPGNTIYF.

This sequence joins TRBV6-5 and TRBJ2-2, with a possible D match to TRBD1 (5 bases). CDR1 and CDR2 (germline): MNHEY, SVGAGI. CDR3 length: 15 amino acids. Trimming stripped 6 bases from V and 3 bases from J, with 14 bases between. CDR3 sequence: CASSQGFLHTGELFF. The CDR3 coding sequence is TGTGCCAGCAGCCAGGGTTTTTTGCACACCGGGGAGCTGTTTTTT.

CDR3 in amino acids: CASGFERQETQYF. In nucleotides, the CDR3 is TGTGCTAGTGGTTTCGAGAGACAAGAGACCCAGTACTTC. The chain has TRBV12-5 and TRBJ2-5; unclear D gene. Per germline, CDR1 LGHNT and CDR2 FRNRAP. The CDR3 totals 13 residues. Between the trimmed V and J ends, which lost 3 bases and 2 bases, there was a span of 7 bases. Supplemented by reference TRBV12-5 and TRBJ2-5, the full variable domain reads DARVTQTPRHKVTEMGQEVTMRCQPILGHNTVFWYRQTMMQGLELLAYFRNRAPLDDSGMPKDRFSAEMPDATLATLKIQPSEPRDSAVYFCASGFERQETQYFGPGTRLLVL.

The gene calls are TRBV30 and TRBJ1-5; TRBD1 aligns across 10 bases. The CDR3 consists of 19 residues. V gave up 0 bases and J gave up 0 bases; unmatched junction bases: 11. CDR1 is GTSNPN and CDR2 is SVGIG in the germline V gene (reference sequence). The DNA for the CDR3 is TGTGCCTGGAGTGTCGCTAGGACAGGGGGGGTTTATAGCAATCAGCCCCAGCATTTT. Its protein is CAWSVARTGGVYSNQPQHF.